This TCR beta chain was sequenced during a study of blood T cell repertoires in COVID-19 (dated by TCRdb to the early 2020s). For context, the study as a whole: Samples from collaborators originated in the United States, Italy and Spain and spanned both the acute and convalescent phases of COVID-19. The prospective study material was composed of cDNA or gDNA derived from T cells, B-cell-depleted T cells, or PBMCs. Deeply sampled blood TCRbeta repertoires from subjects exposed to, actively infected with, or recovered from COVID-19 were included in the dataset. The repertoires were released in a freely available public database intended as a resource for research on the immune response to SARS-CoV-2. The samples were drawn from the first 160 participants of the ongoing ImmuneRACE study and from 1,254 subjects provided by 6 global collaborators. The sample metadata nearly always contained a de-identified subject ID, COVID-19 status, age in years and sex. Where HLA class I and class II types were available, the types were taken from metadata supplied by the sample provider, not from assay-based typing. Study-wide findings and limitations: The amount of clinical and demographic metadata varied by source and participant and was provided uncurated.

The collaborating institutions used their own protocols to collect whole blood in K2EDTA tubes. For TCRbeta analysis, collaborators shipped samples as frozen whole blood, isolated PBMCs, or DNA extracted from either of those sample types. The germline V gene sets CDR1 to MGHRA and CDR2 to YSYEKL. The germline ends are 10 bases apart after V is trimmed by 1 base and J by 3 bases. The CDR3 runs 14 amino acids, cysteine and phenylalanine included. Only the CDR3 DNA stays, 42 bases, in frame from base 1. The immunoSEQ Assay, a bias-controlled multiplex PCR, was used to amplify TCRbeta CDR3 regions from genomic DNA. The authors' pipeline ran thus. Nucleated cell counts per sample were estimated from amplification of reference gene primers within the assay. To quantify the absolute abundance of each unique TCRbeta CDR3 rearrangement, sequence reads were collapsed and filtered. For each sample, productive Simpson clonality was calculated as the square root of Simpson's diversity index over productive rearrangements. TCRdb obtained this table from immuneACCESS and retained in-frame rearrangements with V and J assigned. These tables miss some clones; where compared with another copy, unresolved V genes account for less than half of the shortfall, and the remainder is unexplained. The V and J calls and clone size come from that table; D and trimming were worked out from the DNA. This sample is represented by roughly 97,000 clones; 87% of them were singletons. 15% of the sample rests with the top ten.

Notes on this clone: The antigen it recognizes is unknown. Within one base of it there is no much larger clone, and no base qualities were kept.

The sequence links TRBV4-1 to TRBJ2-7, with no D gene named confidently. The sequence was obtained from a man aged 45-65 years with acute or convalescent COVID-19. Input material: peripheral blood. The sequence in DNA is TGCGCCAGCAGCCAAGTAATGTCGAGCTACGAGCAGTACTTC. Its protein reads: CASSQVMSSYEQYF.